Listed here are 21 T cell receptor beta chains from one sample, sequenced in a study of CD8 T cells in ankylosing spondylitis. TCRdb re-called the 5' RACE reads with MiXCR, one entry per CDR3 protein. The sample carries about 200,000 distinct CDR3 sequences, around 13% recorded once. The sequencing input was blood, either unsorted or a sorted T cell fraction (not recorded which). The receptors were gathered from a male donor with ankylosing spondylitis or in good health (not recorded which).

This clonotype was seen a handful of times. CDR3 bases: TGTGCCAGCAGCCGCAGGGGGGATGAATCGAACTATGGCTACACCTTC. This translates into CASSRRGDESNYGYTF. V gene TRBV7-9 combines with J gene TRBJ1-2, with 7 bases aligning to TRBD1. V shed 5 bases and J 2 bases; nucleotides not matched to a gene: 11. The CDR3 has 16 residues. Germline V gene data show CDR1 as SEHNR and CDR2 as FQNEAQ (reference sequence).

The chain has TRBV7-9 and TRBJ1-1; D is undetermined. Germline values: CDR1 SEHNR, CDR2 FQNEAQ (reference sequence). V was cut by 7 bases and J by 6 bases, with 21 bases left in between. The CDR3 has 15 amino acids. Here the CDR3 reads CASISPSEGWSEAFF. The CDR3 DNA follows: TGTGCCAGCATCTCCCCCTCCGAGGGTTGGTCTGAAGCTTTCTTT.

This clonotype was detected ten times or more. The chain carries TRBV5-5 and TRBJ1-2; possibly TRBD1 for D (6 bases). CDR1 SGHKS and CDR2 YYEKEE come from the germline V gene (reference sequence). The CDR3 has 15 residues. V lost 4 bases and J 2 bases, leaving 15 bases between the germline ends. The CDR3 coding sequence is TGTGCCAGCAGCCCGTGGGGGGGCGCAAACTATGGCTACACCTTC. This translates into CASSPWGGANYGYTF.

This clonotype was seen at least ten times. In DNA, the CDR3 is TGCAGCGGATCGATAGCAAGTTCGAATACGCAGTATTTT. Its translation: CSGSIASSNTQYF. The genes are TRBV29-1 and TRBJ2-3, with D unclear. Germline V gene sequence: CDR1 SQVTM, CDR2 ANQGSEA. The CDR3 consists of 13 residues. V lost 7 bases and J 7 bases, leaving 18 bases between the germline ends.

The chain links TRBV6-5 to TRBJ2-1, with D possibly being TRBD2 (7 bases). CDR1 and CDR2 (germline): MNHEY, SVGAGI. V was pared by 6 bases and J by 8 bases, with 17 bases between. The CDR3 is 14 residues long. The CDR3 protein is CASRLGGGLHEQFF. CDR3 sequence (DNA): TGTGCCAGCAGGTTAGGGGGGGGGCTTCATGAGCAGTTCTTC.

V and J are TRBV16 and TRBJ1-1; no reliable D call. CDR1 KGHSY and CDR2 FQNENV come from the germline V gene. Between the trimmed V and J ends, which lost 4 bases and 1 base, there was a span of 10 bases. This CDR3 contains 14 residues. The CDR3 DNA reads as TGTGCCAGCAGCCCTCATAGAGGGAACACTGAAGCTTTCTTT. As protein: CASSPHRGNTEAFF.

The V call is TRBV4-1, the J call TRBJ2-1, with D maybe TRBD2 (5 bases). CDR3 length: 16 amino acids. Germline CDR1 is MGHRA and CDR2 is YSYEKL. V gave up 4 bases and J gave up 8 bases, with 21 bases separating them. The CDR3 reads CASSPRVMEVWHEQFF. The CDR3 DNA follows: TGCGCCAGCAGCCCCCGGGTAATGGAGGTCTGGCATGAGCAGTTCTTC.

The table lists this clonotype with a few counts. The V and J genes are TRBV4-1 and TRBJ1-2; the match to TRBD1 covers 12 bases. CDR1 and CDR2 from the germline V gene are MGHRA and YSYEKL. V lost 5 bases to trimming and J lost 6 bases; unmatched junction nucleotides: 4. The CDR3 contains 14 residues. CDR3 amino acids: CASSSGQGADGYTF. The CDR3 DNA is TGCGCCAGCAGCTCGGGACAGGGGGCTGATGGCTACACCTTC.

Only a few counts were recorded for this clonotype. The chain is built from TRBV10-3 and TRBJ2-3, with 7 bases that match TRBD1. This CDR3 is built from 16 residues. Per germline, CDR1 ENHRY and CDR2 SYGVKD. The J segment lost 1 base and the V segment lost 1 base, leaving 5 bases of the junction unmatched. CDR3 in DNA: TGTGCCATCAGTGAGTTTACAGGGGCCGGCACAGATACGCAGTATTTT. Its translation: CAISEFTGAGTDTQYF.

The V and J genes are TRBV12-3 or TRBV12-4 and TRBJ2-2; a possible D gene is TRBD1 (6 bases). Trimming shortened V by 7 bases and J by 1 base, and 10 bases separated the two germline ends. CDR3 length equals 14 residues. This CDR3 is CASTEGVNTGELFF. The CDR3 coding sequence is TGTGCCAGCACCGAGGGGGTGAACACCGGGGAGCTGTTTTTT.

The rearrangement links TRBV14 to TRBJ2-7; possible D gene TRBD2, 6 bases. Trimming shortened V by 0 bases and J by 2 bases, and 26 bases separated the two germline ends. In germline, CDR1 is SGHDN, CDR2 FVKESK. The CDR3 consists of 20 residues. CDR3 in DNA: TGTGCCAGCAGCCAAGATCCCCAGTTCCAGCTGGGGCGGGGCACCTACGAGCAGTACTTC. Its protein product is CASSQDPQFQLGRGTYEQYF.

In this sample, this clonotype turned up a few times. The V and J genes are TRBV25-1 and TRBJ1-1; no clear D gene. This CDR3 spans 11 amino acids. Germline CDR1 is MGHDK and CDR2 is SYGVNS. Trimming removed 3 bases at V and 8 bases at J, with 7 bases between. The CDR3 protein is CASSDPSEAFF. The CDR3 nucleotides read TGTGCCAGCAGTGACCCCTCAGAAGCTTTCTTT.

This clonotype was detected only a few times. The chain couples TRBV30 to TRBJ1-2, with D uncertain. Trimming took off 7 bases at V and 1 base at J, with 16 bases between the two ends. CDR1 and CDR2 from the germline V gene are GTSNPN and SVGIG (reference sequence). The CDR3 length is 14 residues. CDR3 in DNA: TGTGCCTTTGCAATGGGCGAGGGTAACTATGGCTACACCTTC. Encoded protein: CAFAMGEGNYGYTF.

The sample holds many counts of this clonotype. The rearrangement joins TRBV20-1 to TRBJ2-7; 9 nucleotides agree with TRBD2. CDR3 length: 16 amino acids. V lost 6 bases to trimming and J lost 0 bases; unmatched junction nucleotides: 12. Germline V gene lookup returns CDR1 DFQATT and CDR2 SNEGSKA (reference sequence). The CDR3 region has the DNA TGCAGTGCCGCTAACGGGCTAGCGGGATTCTCCTACGAGCAGTACTTC. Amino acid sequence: CSAANGLAGFSYEQYF.

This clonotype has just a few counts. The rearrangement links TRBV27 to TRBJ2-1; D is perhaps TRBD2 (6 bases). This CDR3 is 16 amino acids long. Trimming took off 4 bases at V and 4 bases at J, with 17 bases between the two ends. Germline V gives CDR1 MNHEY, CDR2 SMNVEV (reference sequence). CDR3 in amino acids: CASSSPTGRVYNEQFF. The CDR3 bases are TGTGCCAGCAGTTCCCCCACCGGGAGAGTGTACAATGAGCAGTTCTTC.

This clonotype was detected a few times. The CDR3 spells CASTLGISTDTQYF. Written as DNA, the CDR3 is TGTGCCAGCACGCTCGGGATTAGCACAGATACGCAGTATTTT. The J gene is TRBJ2-3, the V gene TRBV12-3 or TRBV12-4, with D perhaps TRBD2 (5 bases). The CDR3 sequence is 14 residues long. The V gene lost 7 bases and the J gene lost 0 bases, with 11 bases spanning the gap.

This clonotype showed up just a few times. The DNA of the CDR3 is TGTGCCAGCAGTTTAGACCACAGCGTCAATCAGCCCCAGCATTTT. Its protein is CASSLDHSVNQPQHF. V and J are TRBV12-3 or TRBV12-4 and TRBJ1-5; D is ambiguous. Trimming took off 1 base at V and 3 bases at J, with 10 bases between the two ends. This CDR3 comprises 15 residues.

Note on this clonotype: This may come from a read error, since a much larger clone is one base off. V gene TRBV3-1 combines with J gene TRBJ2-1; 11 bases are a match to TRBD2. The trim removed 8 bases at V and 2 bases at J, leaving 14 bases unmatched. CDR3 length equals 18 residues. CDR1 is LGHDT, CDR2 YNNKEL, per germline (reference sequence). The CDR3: CASCSPISGRVPYNEQFF. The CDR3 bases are TGTGCCAGCTGTTCGCCGATTAGCGGGAGGGTCCCCTACAATGAGCAGTTCTTC.

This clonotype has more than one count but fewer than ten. Here the CDR3 reads CASSLRDFGINEQFF. The CDR3 DNA reads TGTGCCAGCAGTCTCCGGGACTTCGGGATCAATGAGCAGTTCTTC. V usage is TRBV12-3 or TRBV12-4 and J usage is TRBJ2-1, with D possibly matching TRBD2 (6 bases). V shed 5 bases and J shed 6 bases, with 17 bases lying between them. The CDR3 consists of 15 residues.

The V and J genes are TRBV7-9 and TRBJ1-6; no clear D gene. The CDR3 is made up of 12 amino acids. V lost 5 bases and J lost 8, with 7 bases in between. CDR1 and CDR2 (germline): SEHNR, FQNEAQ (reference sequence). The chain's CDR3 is CASSPLDSPLHF. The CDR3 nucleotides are TGTGCCAGCAGCCCCCTAGATTCACCCCTCCACTTT.

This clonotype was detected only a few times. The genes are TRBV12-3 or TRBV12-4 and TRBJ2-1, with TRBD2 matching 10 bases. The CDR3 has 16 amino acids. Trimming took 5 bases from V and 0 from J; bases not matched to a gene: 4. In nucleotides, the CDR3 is TGTGCCAGCAGTGAGACTAGCGGGTACTCCTACAATGAGCAGTTCTTC. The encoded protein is CASSETSGYSYNEQFF.